This T cell receptor beta chain was identified in a study of technical replicates of blood from a handful of donors. Trimming took off 5 bases at V and 4 bases at J, with 9 bases between the two ends. The CDR3 extends over 13 amino acids. Germline V gene data show CDR1 as SGHVS and CDR2 as FQNEAQ. Repertoires were generated with immunoSEQ multiplex PCR, while TCRdb's copy carries only in-frame clones and drops some. Of around 85,000 clones listed, about 95% are singletons. The sequence came from a human donor in good health. J is TRBJ1-5 and V is TRBV7-8, with a possible D match to TRBD1 (5 bases). The sequenced sample consisted of T cells isolated from PBMCs. CDR3 in amino acids: CASSRGSNQPQHF. As DNA, the CDR3 is TGTGCCAGCAGCAGGGGATCGAATCAGCCCCAGCATTTT.